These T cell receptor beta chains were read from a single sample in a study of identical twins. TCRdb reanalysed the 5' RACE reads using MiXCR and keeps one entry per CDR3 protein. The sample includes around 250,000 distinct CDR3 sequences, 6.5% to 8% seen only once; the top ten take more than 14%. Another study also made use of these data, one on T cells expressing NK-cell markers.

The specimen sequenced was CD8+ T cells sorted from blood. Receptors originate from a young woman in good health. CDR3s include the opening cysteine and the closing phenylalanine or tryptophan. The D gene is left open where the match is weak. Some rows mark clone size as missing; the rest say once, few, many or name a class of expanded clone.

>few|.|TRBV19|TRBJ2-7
CASSNWDASYEQYF
TGTGCCAGTAGTAATTGGGACGCGTCCTACGAGCAGTACTTC
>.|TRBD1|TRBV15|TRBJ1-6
CATSRDRGENSPLHF
TGTGCCACCAGCAGGGACAGGGGGGAGAATTCACCCCTCCACTTT
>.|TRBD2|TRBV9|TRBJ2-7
CASSQGGENYEQYF
TGTGCCAGCAGTCAGGGAGGGGAGAACTACGAGCAGTACTTC
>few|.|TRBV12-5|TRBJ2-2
CASERPNTGELFF
TGTGCTAGTGAAAGGCCGAACACCGGGGAGCTGTTTTTT
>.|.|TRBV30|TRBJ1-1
CAWNVGGNTEAFF
TGTGCCTGGAACGTCGGGGGGAACACTGAAGCTTTCTTT
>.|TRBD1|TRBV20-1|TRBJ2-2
CSGDRVNTGELFF
TGCAGTGGGGACAGGGTGAACACCGGGGAGCTGTTTTTT
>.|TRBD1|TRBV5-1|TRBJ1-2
CASSLGGQTSYGYTF
TGCGCCAGCAGCTTGGGGGGACAGACCTCCTATGGCTACACCTTC
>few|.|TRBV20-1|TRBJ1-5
CSARDLTGTHSNQPQHF
TGCAGTGCTAGAGATCTTACCGGGACCCATAGCAATCAGCCCCAGCATTTT
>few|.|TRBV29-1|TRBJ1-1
CSVPFWAGLTEAFF
TGCAGCGTTCCCTTTTGGGCAGGGCTCACTGAAGCTTTCTTT
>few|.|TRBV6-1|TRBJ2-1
CASSLGTALWYNEQFF
TGTGCCAGCAGTCTCGGTACGGCGTTATGGTACAATGAGCAGTTCTTC
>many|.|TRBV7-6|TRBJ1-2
CASSRPGDGYTF
TGTGCCAGCAGCCGCCCAGGGGATGGCTACACCTTC
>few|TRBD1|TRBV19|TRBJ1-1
CATRTGSVEAFF
TGTGCCACTAGGACAGGGTCGGTCGAAGCTTTCTTT
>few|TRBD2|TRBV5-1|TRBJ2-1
CASSLTSGPFNEQFF
TGCGCCAGCAGCTTGACTAGCGGGCCCTTCAATGAGCAGTTCTTC
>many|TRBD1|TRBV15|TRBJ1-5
CATSRSTGVQPQHF
TGTGCCACCAGCAGATCGACAGGGGTTCAGCCCCAGCATTTT
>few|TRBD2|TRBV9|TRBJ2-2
CASSARPGLAGGDTGELFF
TGTGCCAGCAGCGCCAGACCGGGACTAGCGGGAGGGGACACCGGGGAGCTGTTTTTT
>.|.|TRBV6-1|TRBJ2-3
CASRDRGAATQYF
TGTGCCAGCAGGGATAGGGGGGCGGCTACGCAGTATTTT